This T cell receptor (beta chain) comes out of a study of T-cell memory formation after mild COVID-19 (dated by TCRdb to the early 2020s). Broadly, across the study: TCR sequence clusters from the two donors were largely donor specific. Longitudinal TCRalpha and TCRbeta repertoire sequencing tracked T-cell clones expanding and contracting after mild COVID-19 in a couple of donors. The cohort was made up of two young adult volunteers, one female and one male, who were previously healthy.

This clonotype was found a few times. This clone's antigen is unknown. Nothing much larger sits one base from this clone, and base qualities are not available. V and J lose 3 bases and 6 bases, and a span of 14 bases separates them. The CDR3 has 14 amino acids, counting the end cysteine and phenylalanine. CDR3 DNA only is kept here, 42 bases in frame from base 1. CDR1 is given as ENHRY and CDR2 as SYGVKD, both from the germline V gene. The study at large found these results: Only a couple of mild cases were covered by the study, and larger cohorts that include severe cases with pre-infection samples were considered necessary. The detection of some responding clones in pre-infection memory suggests that pre-existing cross-reactive memory T cells joined the SARS-CoV-2 response. Whether the second-wave clones peaking on day 37 were SARS-CoV-2 specific was not confirmed. Clones contracting from day 15 to 85 had balanced CD4/CD8 phenotypes, while a second wave expanding from day 15 to 37 was biased towards CD4+. Contracting CD4+ clones turned up mainly in the CM and EM memory subsets, whereas EMRA was where CD8+ clones were enriched.

Ficoll-Paque density gradient centrifugation was the method used to isolate PBMCs. Sequenced using an Illumina NovaSeq 6000. Using 5'RACE with constant-segment primers, TCRalpha and TCRbeta cDNA libraries were constructed, with sample barcodes and unique molecular identifiers added in the process. RNA was extracted from every sample with Trizol reagent. Library amplification was performed in two PCR steps, and a second sample barcode and Illumina TruSeq adapters were introduced in the second step. Sequencing of libraries was performed on an Illumina NovaSeq with 2 x 150 bp paired-end reads. As for how the authors treated the data: Demultiplexing of reads and collapsing into UMI-guided consensus sequences were performed with migec v1.2.7. With mixcr v2.1.11, UMI consensuses were aligned to TRA and TRB V and J templates and assembled into clonotypes. A clonotype was counted as expanded or contracted only when both edgeR and NoisET called the clonotype significant, with the noise models trained on biological replicates. For edgeR calls, a false discovery rate-adjusted p below 0.01 and a log2 fold-change threshold of 1 were applied. PCA with hierarchical clustering of max-normalized trajectories of the 1000 most abundant clonotypes was used as exploratory dynamics analysis. Separately sequenced CD4+ and CD8+ repertoires were used to assign a CD4 or CD8 phenotype to each responding clone. TCRdb ran its own pipeline on the public reads, namely fastp trimming at Q25 and MiXCR clone calling, and kept in-frame beta chains. Entries are consolidated by CDR3 protein sequence, retaining the most common genes and DNA. The V and J calls were not made by the authors but by TCRdb's processing. Here the sample has about 100,000 distinct CDR3 sequences; roughly 10% occur a single time. Of the sample, about 40% falls within the top ten clones.

The rearranged segments are TRBV10-3 and TRBJ1-1, with no confidently assigned D gene. The source of this sequence is a man in his late teens or twenties who had mild COVID-19 (a few samples of this study predate the infection). The sample titles of this study are shuffled in the database, so cell type and time point are left out; the donor was told from shared clones. Sequencing was performed on PBMCs or a T cell subset sorted from them (not recorded which). The DNA is TGTGCCATCAGTGACGGGCCGGAATGGGCTGAAGCTTTCTTT. Its translation reads: CAISDGPEWAEAFF.